This is a list of T cell receptor beta chains from one sample in a study of CD8 T cells in Susac syndrome. A single record per CDR3 protein comes from TCRdb applying MiXCR to the immunoSEQ multiplex PCR reads. The repertoire holds about 430,000 distinct CDR3 sequences, with 85% to 90% as singletons. The sequencing sample was made of CD8+ T cells from PBMCs. The receptors were sampled from a human donor with multiple sclerosis. Each CDR3 is given with its conserved first and last residue. A D gene is named only where the DNA matches it firmly. Size values are once, few and many counts, or a class for expanded clones, and some rows have none.

>-|TRBJ2-5|-|TRBV7-9
CASSSARGEETQYF
TGTGCCAGCAGCTCAGCCAGGGGGGAAGAGACCCAGTACTTC
>-|TRBJ1-2|-|TRBV30
CAWSTPPDTGGYTF
TGTGCCTGGAGTACCCCGCCCGACACAGGTGGCTACACCTTC
>TRBD1|TRBJ2-7|-|TRBV28
CASSLCGFCWDREFYEQYF
TGTGCCAGCAGTTTATGCGGGTTTTGTTGGGACAGGGAGTTCTACGAGCAGTACTTC
>TRBD1|TRBJ2-7|-|TRBV5-5
CASSPTPGQGLEQYF
TGTGCCAGCAGCCCCACCCCGGGACAGGGCCTCGAGCAGTACTTC
>TRBD1|TRBJ1-2|-|TRBV4-1
CASSQDAGGSSYGFTF
TGCGCCAGCAGCCAAGATGCAGGGGGCAGTTCCTATGGCTTCACCTTC
>-|TRBJ2-4|once|TRBV19
CASSSFGGPQNIQYF
TGTGCCAGTAGTTCTTTCGGGGGGCCCCAAAACATTCAGTACTTC
>TRBD1|TRBJ2-5|-|TRBV2
CAPRPRQGAGVEETQYF
TGTGCTCCCAGGCCCCGACAGGGGGCTGGAGTCGAAGAGACCCAGTACTTC
>-|TRBJ2-7|-|TRBV4-1
CASSQEGGASSYEQYF
TGCGCCAGCAGCCAAGAAGGAGGGGCGAGCTCCTACGAGCAGTACTTC
>-|TRBJ1-1|-|TRBV5-8
CASSFPTGRGHTEAFF
TGTGCCAGCAGCTTCCCCACCGGCCGGGGCCACACTGAAGCTTTCTTT
>-|TRBJ2-5|-|TRBV20-1
CSVIRLVHVLETQYF
TGCAGTGTCATTCGACTAGTACATGTCTTAGAGACCCAGTACTTC
>TRBD1|TRBJ1-5|-|TRBV12-3/TRBV12-4
CASSFRTGTDNSNQPQHF
TGTGCCAGCAGTTTTCGTACAGGGACAGATAATAGCAATCAGCCCCAGCATTTT
>-|TRBJ2-2|once|TRBV2
CASNAENTGELFF
TGTGCCAGCAATGCAGAGAACACCGGGGAGCTGTTTTTT
>TRBD1|TRBJ1-2|-|TRBV28
CASTTTGLYGYTF
TGTGCCAGCACCACGACAGGGCTCTATGGCTACACCTTC
>TRBD2|TRBJ2-7|-|TRBV30
CAWSVRASGVYEQYF
TGTGCCTGGAGTGTACGGGCTAGCGGGGTTTACGAGCAGTACTTC
>-|TRBJ2-7|-|TRBV9
CASSVGPSSYEQYF
TGTGCCAGCAGCGTAGGACCCAGCTCCTACGAGCAGTACTTC